The 27 T cell receptor beta chains in this list originate from one sample, sequenced in a study of blood T cell repertoires in COVID-19 (TCRdb year 2020). The library relied on the immunoSEQ multiplex PCR assay. The table was pulled from immuneACCESS by TCRdb, which kept in-frame rearrangements only. Such tables lose some clones; where checked, under half of the loss comes from unresolved V genes, and the rest has no known cause. The sample records more than 250,000 clones, 92% of which are singletons. About a fifth of the sample goes to the ten largest clones. Sequencing was done on a sample of PBMCs or T cells enriched from blood (not recorded which). Receptor source: a woman between 25 and 40 years old who had recovered from COVID-19.

This chain uses TRBV28 with TRBJ2-1; possibly TRBD2 for D (6 bases). Trimming shortened V by 10 bases and J by 6 bases, and 22 bases separated the two germline ends. This CDR3 comprises 15 residues. CDR1 MDHEN and CDR2 SYDVKM come from the germline V gene. The CDR3 DNA is TGTGCCACCAAACCAGGGACTCCCTTCTCCAATGAGCAGTTCTTC. This encodes CATKPGTPFSNEQFF.

The chain carries TRBV5-1 and TRBJ1-1; maybe TRBD1 (5 bases). Trimming stripped 0 bases from V and 2 bases from J, with 14 bases between. Germline V lookup: CDR1 SGHRS, CDR2 YFSETQ. This CDR3 comprises 16 residues. The CDR3, as DNA: TGCGCCAGCAGCTTGGACGGAACAGGCAGAAACACTGAAGCTTTCTTT. This translates into CASSLDGTGRNTEAFF.

The chain employs TRBV11-2 and TRBJ2-2; TRBD2 agrees at 8 bases. Germline CDR1 is SGHAT and CDR2 is FQNNGV. After removal of 8 bases from V and 1 base from J, the junction contained 18 bases not matched to a gene. This CDR3 contains 19 residues. As DNA, the CDR3 is TGTGCCAGCCTGGGGGGTCAAAGGACTAGCCGAAAGAACACCGGGGAGCTGTTTTTT. Residues: CASLGGQRTSRKNTGELFF.

The chain couples TRBV9 to TRBJ1-6; TRBD1 might be the D (6 bases). From germline, CDR1 is SGDLS and CDR2 YYNGEE. Trimming pared 0 bases from V and 15 bases from J, leaving 13 bases between. CDR3 size: 13 residues. Here the CDR3 reads CASSVDVGGDLHF. CDR3 bases: TGTGCCAGCAGCGTAGACGTAGGGGGGGACCTCCACTTT.

DNA for the CDR3: TGTGCCACCAGTGATGTGGGGGCCAATCTCAATGAGCAGTTCTTC. This encodes CATSDVGANLNEQFF. The V gene is TRBV24-1, the J gene TRBJ2-1; possible D gene TRBD1, 6 bases. Trimming took 3 bases from V and 6 from J, leaving 14 bases between them. The CDR3 spans 15 residues. The germline gives CDR1 KGHDR, CDR2 SFDVKD.

The genes are TRBV11-3 and TRBJ2-5; TRBD2 matches at 7 bases. This CDR3 spans 15 amino acids. CDR1 and CDR2 (germline): SGHNT, YENEEA. V trimming: 6 bases; J trimming: 6 bases; junction bases outside the gene matches: 13. The CDR3 sequence is CASSKGGGVVKTQYF. The CDR3 bases are TGTGCCAGCAGTAAGGGTGGGGGGGTAGTCAAGACCCAGTACTTC. Drawing the rest from reference TRBV11-3 and TRBJ2-5, the complete variable domain is EAGVVQSPRYKIIEKKQPVAFWCNPISGHNTLYWYLQNLGQGPELLIRYENEEAVDDSQLPKDRFSAERLKGVDSTLKIQPAELGDSAVYLCASSKGGGVVKTQYFGPGTRLLVL.

The chain couples TRBV19 to TRBJ1-1; TRBD1 is a possible D gene (5 bases). Germline lookup yields CDR1 LNHDA and CDR2 SQIVND (reference sequence). This CDR3 contains 13 residues. Trimming took off 7 bases at V and 5 bases at J, with 14 bases between the two ends. The CDR3 nucleotides read TGTGCCAGTACTCCCCCCCAGGGTACTGAAGCTTTCTTT. Amino acids: CASTPPQGTEAFF.

This chain joins TRBV6-5 and TRBJ1-2; D gene unclear. The CDR3 sequence is 14 residues long. Per the germline V gene, CDR1 is MNHEY and CDR2 is SVGAGI. V lost 0 bases, J lost 2 bases, and 7 bases lay in between. Here the CDR3 DNA reads TGTGCCAGCAGTTACTCGAGGCTGAACTATGGCTACACCTTC. It specifies CASSYSRLNYGYTF.

The V and J genes are TRBV2 and TRBJ1-2, with TRBD1 as a possible D gene (5 bases). Germline CDR1 and CDR2: SNHLY and FYNNEI. This CDR3 comprises 17 residues. Between the trimmed V and J ends, which lost 7 bases and 0 bases, there was a span of 21 bases. The CDR3 is CASKRPFGGATNYGYTF. As DNA, the CDR3 is TGTGCCAGCAAAAGACCATTTGGAGGGGCCACTAACTATGGCTACACCTTC.

The chain recombines TRBV6-5 with TRBJ1-6; the match to TRBD1 covers 7 bases. The length of the CDR3 is 14 residues. The ends lost 6 bases at V and 4 bases at J; junction bases unmatched: 3. Germline V CDR1 and CDR2: MNHEY, SVGAGI. The CDR3 reads CASSPGQYNSPLHF. CDR3 nucleotides: TGTGCCAGCAGCCCGGGACAGTATAATTCACCCCTCCACTTT.

This clone was seen only once. The genes are TRBV4-2 and TRBJ2-2; tentatively, D is TRBD2 (5 bases). V dropped 1 base and J dropped 6 bases, with 12 bases sitting between them. Germline V CDR1 and CDR2: LGHNA, YNFKEQ. This CDR3 contains 15 residues. The CDR3 sequence is CASSQGGASPGELFF. For the CDR3, the DNA is TGTGCCAGCAGCCAAGGGGGTGCTAGCCCCGGGGAGCTGTTTTTT.

The V and J genes are TRBV11-3 and TRBJ2-3; the match to TRBD2 covers 8 bases. Germline V gene data show CDR1 as SGHNT and CDR2 as YENEEA. The CDR3 is 14 amino acids. J lost 6 bases, V lost 5 bases, and 7 bases had no gene match. The CDR3: CASSAGLVTDTQYF. The CDR3 DNA follows: TGTGCCAGCAGCGCGGGACTAGTCACCGATACGCAGTATTTT.

The rearrangement joins TRBV5-1 to TRBJ2-7; TRBD2 agrees at 7 bases. CDR1 SGHRS and CDR2 YFSETQ come from the germline V gene. The length of the CDR3 is 14 residues. J was trimmed by 3 bases and V by 3 bases; bases with no gene match: 6. The CDR3 spells CASSYGGRDYEQYF. For the CDR3, the DNA is TGCGCCAGCAGCTATGGCGGGAGAGACTACGAGCAGTACTTC.

V gene TRBV6-5 combines with J gene TRBJ1-1; D may be TRBD1 (5 bases). The CDR3 runs to 13 residues. Germline-derived CDR1 and CDR2 are MNHEY and SVGAGI. Trimming took 7 bases from V and 5 from J, leaving 14 bases between them. The CDR3 spells CASTKFGGTEAFF. CDR3 nucleotides: TGTGCCAGCACCAAGTTCGGGGGGACTGAAGCTTTCTTT.

The chain joins TRBV7-9 to TRBJ1-1; possible D gene TRBD1, 5 bases. This CDR3 region has 13 residues. CDR1 and CDR2 from the germline V gene are SEHNR and FQNEAQ (reference sequence). V lost 8 bases and J 2 bases, leaving 12 bases between the germline ends. CDR3 protein: CASGRTPNTEAFF. CDR3 DNA: TGTGCCAGCGGTAGGACACCCAACACTGAAGCTTTCTTT.

As regards this clone: This sample includes further DNA sequences coding for the same CDR3. CDR3 DNA: TGTGCCATCAGCGGACAAGGCTTGAATGAGCAGTTCTTC. Translating it yields CAISGQGLNEQFF. This chain uses TRBV10-3 with TRBJ2-1, with D possibly matching TRBD1 (5 bases). Trimming took off 6 bases at V and 7 bases at J, with 13 bases between the two ends. From germline, CDR1 is ENHRY and CDR2 SYGVKD. The CDR3 spans 13 residues.

The gene calls are TRBV18 and TRBJ1-1; the D is unclear. CDR1 is KGHSH, CDR2 LQKENI, per germline. Trimming pared 4 bases from V and 1 base from J, leaving 7 bases between. The CDR3 length is 13 residues. The CDR3 spells CASSLKQNTEAFF. In nucleotides, the CDR3 is TGTGCCAGCTCACTCAAACAGAACACTGAAGCTTTCTTT.

The rearrangement joins TRBV3-1 (or the pseudogene TRBV3-2) to TRBJ2-7; perhaps TRBD2 as D (6 bases). The CDR3 runs 13 residues. The germline V and J ends were trimmed by 3 bases and 3 bases, with 9 bases remaining between them. Germline CDR1 and CDR2: LGHDT and YNNKEL (reference sequence). DNA of the CDR3: TGTGCCAGCAGCCATACGGAGGGCTACGAGCAGTACTTC. Translated, it gives CASSHTEGYEQYF.

The CDR3 coding sequence is TGTGCCAGCAGCCCTGGGACAGGGGGAGACTATGGCTACACCTTC. It encodes CASSPGTGGDYGYTF. The J gene is TRBJ1-2, the V gene TRBV11-2; 11 nucleotides agree with TRBD1. The junction had 5 bases not matched to a gene; V was cut back by 5 bases and J by 3 bases. Germline V lookup: CDR1 SGHAT, CDR2 FQNNGV. CDR3 length: 15 residues.

The CDR3 protein is CASSQDRGGSNEQFF. Written as DNA, the CDR3 is TGTGCCAGCAGTCAGGACAGGGGAGGTAGCAATGAGCAGTTCTTC. The chain uses TRBV7-2 and TRBJ2-1; TRBD1 aligns across 9 bases. The CDR3 spans 15 residues. The germline V gene encodes CDR1 SGHTA and CDR2 FQGNSA. V shed 6 bases, J shed 6 bases, and the junction held 9 bases outside the gene matches.

This clone was seen once. The genes are TRBV28 and TRBJ2-1, with 7 bases identical to TRBD2. V lost 2 bases and J lost 2; bases outside the gene matches: 12. CDR1 is MDHEN, CDR2 SYDVKM, per germline. The CDR3 sequence is 18 residues long. The chain's CDR3 is CASSLTDRLAEPYNEQFF. The CDR3 nucleotides read TGTGCCAGCAGTTTAACCGATCGGCTAGCGGAACCCTACAATGAGCAGTTCTTC. Variable domain in full (rest from reference TRBV28 and TRBJ2-1): DVKVTQSSRYLVKRTGEKVFLECVQDMDHENMFWYRQDPGLGLRLIYFSYDVKMKEKGDIPEGYSVSREKKERFSLILESASTNQTSMYLCASSLTDRLAEPYNEQFFGPGTRLTVL.

The chain couples TRBV27 to TRBJ2-1; 8 nucleotides match TRBD1. V dropped 0 bases and J dropped 8; count of bases not matched to a gene: 9. This CDR3 region has 16 residues. Germline CDR1 MNHEY, CDR2 SMNVEV (reference sequence). The CDR3 nucleotides are TGTGCCAGCAGTTTATCCGGGACAGGAAGCGTCTATGAGCAGTTCTTC. It yields the protein CASSLSGTGSVYEQFF.

V usage is TRBV7-2 and J usage is TRBJ1-5, with D perhaps TRBD1 (6 bases). This CDR3 contains 18 residues. Trimming stripped 1 base from V and 2 bases from J, with 18 bases between. The germline V gene has CDR1 SGHTA and CDR2 FQGNSA. The CDR3 region is CASSLVAGGQPGNQPQHF. The CDR3 bases are TGTGCCAGCAGCTTAGTCGCAGGAGGACAGCCGGGCAATCAGCCCCAGCATTTT.

This chain joins TRBV10-3 and TRBJ1-1; 8 bases match TRBD1. Germline loops: CDR1 ENHRY, CDR2 SYGVKD. CDR3 length equals 13 residues. J gave up 1 base and V 6 bases, and 1 base lay outside the gene matches. The CDR3: CAISQGANTEAFF. In DNA form, the CDR3 reads TGTGCCATCAGCCAGGGGGCGAACACTGAAGCTTTCTTT.

The chain joins TRBV5-1 to TRBJ1-3, with 7 positions matching TRBD1. The CDR3 length is 12 residues. Germline values: CDR1 SGHRS, CDR2 YFSETQ. The V segment lost 4 bases and the J segment 14 bases; nucleotides outside the gene matches: 9. CDR3 residues: CASSPQGDRLYF. DNA for the CDR3: TGCGCCAGCAGCCCCCAGGGGGACAGATTATATTTT.

The chain carries TRBV6-4 and TRBJ2-7; possibly TRBD1 for D (6 bases). Looked up from germline, CDR1 is MRHNA and CDR2 is SNTAGT. The CDR3 extends over 14 amino acids. Trimming took 7 bases from V and 6 from J, leaving 19 bases between them. Here the CDR3 reads CASNPSVPRGEQYF. In DNA, the CDR3 is TGTGCCAGCAATCCATCCGTACCCAGGGGCGAGCAGTACTTC.

This clone was observed once. This sequence joins TRBV4-2 and TRBJ2-7; perhaps TRBD2 as D (6 bases). This CDR3 is built from 16 residues. The V end was cut by 1 base, the J end by 1 base, with 14 bases between. CDR1 is LGHNA and CDR2 is YNFKEQ in the germline V gene. CDR3 bases: TGTGCCAGCAGCCAAGGTTGGGATAGCGGTTCCTACGAGCAGTACTTC. Translated: CASSQGWDSGSYEQYF.